The source of this TCR beta chain is a study of beta chain features in type 1 diabetes. Points from the study as a whole: VDJ junctions from type 1 diabetes patients carried fewer insertions and larger deletions. Sampled from patients, naive, central memory and Treg TCRB repertoires appeared more similar than those sampled from healthy donors.

The whole isolated RNA underwent reverse transcription, so sequencing captured expressed TCRB transcripts. Profiling relied on immunoSEQ multiplex PCR, and the TCRdb table lists in-frame clones only, not all of them. Counted here are around 430,000 clones, 30% occurring once; the ten biggest clones make up about 0.065%. The CDR3 contains 15 residues. V was pared by 4 bases and J by 3 bases, with 1 base of the junction left unmatched. Germline loops: CDR1 SGHRS, CDR2 YFSETQ. This clone appeared once. Its antigen is not identified. Sorted CD4+ subsets: naive, central memory, regulatory, stem cell-like memory (CD45RO/CCR7/CD25/CD127/CD95/CD27 panel).

The sample was naive CD4+ T cells from blood. The source of this sequence is a young man in good health. This chain connects TRBV5-1 to TRBJ2-1; 13 nucleotides match TRBD2. The CDR3 is CASSRLAGGYNEQFF. Here the CDR3 DNA reads TGCGCCAGCAGCCGACTAGCGGGAGGCTACAATGAGCAGTTCTTC.